This T cell receptor beta chain was sequenced in a study of Graves' ophthalmopathy and Graves' hyperthyroidism. For repertoire sequencing, the TCR beta CDR3 regions were amplified from RNA transcripts. RT-PCR was first run with HTBI primers, then multiplex PCR in a second round. MiXCR was run by TCRdb on the multiplex PCR reads, yielding one entry per CDR3 protein. The sample holds approximately 540,000 distinct CDR3 sequences, under 45% seen once. The CDR3 extends over 14 amino acids. Trimming stripped 2 bases from V and 5 bases from J, with 12 bases between. Germline lookup yields CDR1 MNHNS and CDR2 SASEGT. This clonotype was counted many times.

What was sequenced was peripheral blood or thyroid tissue (not recorded which). This chain connects TRBV6-1 to TRBJ2-5; D may match TRBD1 or TRBD2 (5 bases each). The receptor was isolated from an adult man with Graves' hyperthyroidism. As DNA, the CDR3 is TGTGCCAGCAGTGAACAGGCAGGGACCGAGACCCAGTACTTC. Its protein is CASSEQAGTETQYF.